The next 17 T cell receptor beta chains were all read from a single sample in a study of CD8 T cells in Susac syndrome. Reverse transcription of roughly 0.45 to 1 ug RNA was performed with random hexamers. TCRdb called the immunoSEQ multiplex PCR reads again in MiXCR, with one record for every CDR3 protein. This sample has just over 150,000 distinct CDR3 sequences, with 85% to 95% found just once. The sample comprised CD8+ T cells from PBMCs. These receptors were obtained from a human donor with multiple sclerosis.

The chain has TRBV6-2 or TRBV6-3 and TRBJ1-6; no clear D gene. Germline V lookup: CDR1 MNHEY, CDR2 SVGEGT. V gave up 8 bases and J gave up 15 bases, with 17 bases separating them. This CDR3 is 12 amino acids long. In DNA, the CDR3 is TGTGCCAGCGGCCCCGTTCAACGACTCCTCCACTTT. Amino acids: CASGPVQRLLHF.

The V gene is TRBV20-1, the J gene TRBJ1-2; 7 nucleotides align to TRBD1. The CDR3 contains 11 residues. Germline V gives CDR1 DFQATT, CDR2 SNEGSKA (reference sequence). V lost 4 bases and J lost 9; bases outside the gene matches: 5. CDR3 in amino acids: CSATGGRSYTF. The CDR3 DNA follows: TGCAGTGCTACAGGGGGTAGGAGCTACACCTTC.

This chain links TRBV20-1 with TRBJ2-1; the D is unclear. Germline loops: CDR1 DFQATT, CDR2 SNEGSKA (reference sequence). The CDR3 contains 14 residues. The V and J ends lost 3 bases and 3 bases respectively, with 12 bases between them. DNA for the CDR3: TGCAGTGCTAGCTCCGCCCTAGACTACAATGAGCAGTTCTTC. It yields the protein CSASSALDYNEQFF.

The chain uses TRBV2 and TRBJ2-7, with D maybe TRBD1 (7 bases). V shed 8 bases and J shed 6 bases, with 14 bases lying between them. The CDR3 length is 12 residues. Germline CDR1 reads SNHLY; CDR2 reads FYNNEI. This chain's CDR3 is CASQGGLVEQYF. The CDR3 coding sequence is TGTGCCAGCCAGGGGGGACTGGTCGAGCAGTACTTC.

This clonotype was detected only once. V usage is TRBV20-1 and J usage is TRBJ2-1, with D perhaps TRBD2 (5 bases). The CDR3 runs to 15 residues. V was shortened by 0 bases and J by 10 bases, with 19 bases between the two germline ends. Germline lookup yields CDR1 DFQATT and CDR2 SNEGSKA (reference sequence). This chain's CDR3 is CSARDWETGRREQFF. CDR3 DNA sequence: TGCAGTGCTAGAGATTGGGAGACTGGTCGTCGGGAGCAGTTCTTC.

This clonotype was detected a few times. The V gene is TRBV27, the J gene TRBJ2-3, with no clear D. V lost 5 bases and J 6 bases, leaving 9 bases between the germline ends. The CDR3 has 12 amino acids. The V gene's germline CDR1 is MNHEY and CDR2 SMNVEV (reference sequence). CDR3 DNA sequence: TGTGCCAGCAGTCCTCCCGGGGATACGCAGTATTTT. It codes for CASSPPGDTQYF.

This chain links TRBV7-8 with TRBJ2-7; D is perhaps TRBD1 (6 bases). Trimming took 1 base from V and 12 from J, leaving 13 bases between them. From germline, CDR1 is SGHVS and CDR2 FQNEAQ. The CDR3 consists of 12 residues. The CDR3 bases are TGTGCCAGCAGCTTAGGGGGGCCTGGGCGGTACTTC. Protein sequence: CASSLGGPGRYF.

The V and J genes are TRBV6-2 or TRBV6-3 and TRBJ1-1; no clear D gene. The V end was cut by 5 bases, the J end by 0 bases, with 22 bases between. Germline V gene data show CDR1 as MNHEY and CDR2 as SVGEGT. The CDR3 loop spans 18 amino acids. The CDR3 sequence is CASSPLMAVSELNTEAFF. The CDR3, as DNA: TGTGCCAGCAGTCCCCTAATGGCGGTCAGCGAATTGAACACTGAAGCTTTCTTT.

This chain links TRBV9 with TRBJ1-4, with a possible D match to TRBD1 (6 bases). Trimming took 4 bases from V and 6 from J, leaving 19 bases between them. Germline V gives CDR1 SGDLS, CDR2 YYNGEE. The CDR3 loop spans 16 amino acids. CDR3 residues: CASSTRAGGEDEKLFF. In DNA form, the CDR3 reads TGTGCCAGCAGCACCCGAGCCGGGGGCGAGGATGAAAAACTGTTTTTT.

Concerning this clonotype: Relative to the germline gene, one junction end is altered; a read error may explain this. The chain joins TRBV7-3 to TRBJ2-5; D uncertain. CDR3 size: 14 residues. CDR1 SGHTA and CDR2 FQGTGA come from the germline V gene. CDR3 nucleotide sequence: TGTGCCAGCAGCTCACGCGACGGCCTAGAGGCCCAGTACTTC. Its translation: CASSSRDGLEAQYF.

This chain connects TRBV13 to TRBJ2-4; D perhaps matches TRBD1 (6 bases). Germline V gene data show CDR1 as PRHDT and CDR2 as FYEKMQ (reference sequence). V was pared by 5 bases and J by 0 bases, with 17 bases between. The CDR3 runs to 17 residues. CDR3 sequence reads: CASSIRRGGIAKNIQYF. The CDR3 DNA reads as TGTGCCAGCAGCATCAGGCGAGGGGGAATAGCCAAAAACATTCAGTACTTC. Full variable domain (rest looked up from reference TRBV13 and TRBJ2-4): AAGVIQSPRHLIKEKRETATLKCYPIPRHDTVYWYQQGPGQDPQFLISFYEKMQSDKGSIPDRFSAQQFSDYHSELNMSSLELGDSALYFCASSIRRGGIAKNIQYFGAGTRLSVL.

This chain joins TRBV12-3 or TRBV12-4 and TRBJ2-5; 10 nucleotides match TRBD1. V trimming: 5 bases; J trimming: 4 bases; junction bases outside the gene matches: 7. The CDR3 is 15 amino acids. The CDR3 loop is CASSGGTGEGETQYF. The CDR3 DNA reads as TGTGCCAGCAGTGGGGGGACAGGGGAAGGAGAGACCCAGTACTTC.

The genes are TRBV30 and TRBJ2-7; perhaps D is TRBD1 or TRBD2 (5 bases each). The CDR3 is 14 residues long. Deletions cut 5 bases from V and 6 bases from J, with 20 bases between. CDR1 is GTSNPN, CDR2 SVGIG, per germline (reference sequence). The CDR3 region is CAWRLGAGSAEQYF. CDR3 DNA sequence: TGTGCCTGGCGTCTTGGGGCCGGTAGCGCCGAGCAGTACTTC.

The V call is TRBV14, the J call TRBJ2-1; TRBD2 aligns across 7 bases. This CDR3 has 18 amino acids. Looked up from germline, CDR1 is SGHDN and CDR2 is FVKESK. V dropped 4 bases and J dropped 2; count of bases not matched to a gene: 14. CDR3 residues: CASSPQRDQSVPYNEQFF. As DNA, the CDR3 is TGTGCCAGCAGCCCGCAGCGGGATCAATCCGTCCCCTACAATGAGCAGTTCTTC.

This rearrangement joins TRBV28 to TRBJ1-1; D gene unclear. Trimming removed 2 bases at V and 1 base at J, with 5 bases between. This CDR3 has 13 residues. The germline V gene has CDR1 MDHEN and CDR2 SYDVKM. CDR3 amino acids: CASSLRENTEAFF. The CDR3 bases are TGTGCCAGCAGTTTAAGGGAGAACACTGAAGCTTTCTTT.

This clonotype has a single count. The chain recombines TRBV4-3 with TRBJ2-4; D not resolved. The CDR3 consists of 14 residues. From germline, CDR1 is LGHNA and CDR2 YSLEER. V was trimmed by 5 bases and J by 7 bases, leaving 15 bases between them. CDR3 DNA sequence: TGCGCCAGCAGCTCAAGTGTGGGTTTGAACATTCAGTACTTC. It is translated as CASSSSVGLNIQYF.

This sequence joins TRBV2 and TRBJ2-7, with D maybe TRBD1 (6 bases). Trimming removed 10 bases from V and 0 bases from J, with 13 bases in between. CDR1 is SNHLY and CDR2 is FYNNEI in the germline V gene. This CDR3 comprises 13 residues. The CDR3 nucleotides read TGTGCCACGGTGGGGGCTTCCTCCTACGAGCAGTACTTC. Translation gives CATVGASSYEQYF.